The T cell receptor (beta chain) under discussion was sequenced for a study of CD8+CD57+ T cells in acquired aplastic anemia. As for the study in general: On average, sorted CD4+ and CD8+ cells gave 2.5 to 4 ug of DNA.

CD8+CD57+ cell expansion had been shown by flow cytometry in patients chosen for sequencing. Patients had received no therapy at the time of blood sampling. V lost 9 bases and J lost 10; bases outside the gene matches: 5. The CDR3 length is 13 residues. Investigators profiled TCR beta VDJ and CDR3 from genomic DNA template. MiXCR, run by TCRdb on the reads, gives a single entry per CDR3 protein. The sample has roughly 240,000 distinct CDR3 sequences; 40% to 50% are singletons. Note on this clonotype: The antigen remains undetermined.

General observations from the study: Significant differences in CD8+ Simpson's diversity were not observed between patients and controls. Patients and controls shared twenty-nine CD8+ CDR3 sequences.

The sequenced sample was sorted CD4+, CD8+, or CD8+CD57+ T cells (not recorded which) from PBMCs. This clonotype was sampled from a human donor with aplastic anemia. The chain combines TRBV12-3 or TRBV12-4 with TRBJ2-1; 14 bases are a match to TRBD2. This CDR3 is CARGTSGRREQFF. Here the CDR3 DNA reads TGTGCCAGGGGGACTAGCGGGAGACGGGAGCAGTTCTTC.